The 30 T cell receptor beta chains presented below share a single source sample, sequenced in a study of shared clonotypes between healthy human individuals. The method was immunoSEQ multiplex PCR; TCRdb's version includes in-frame clones alone and lacks a portion of them. The sample lists under 2.5 million clones; 85% to 95% were seen once. The specimen was naive CD4+ T cells from PBMCs. Subset indicated: CD45RA+ positively selected. These receptor sequences come from a man aged 18-30 years in good health. Some clones in this sample may be carry-over from other donors' samples.

The rearrangement uses TRBV18 and TRBJ1-1; TRBD1 matches 8 bases. V was pared by 2 bases and J by 1 base, with 12 bases of the junction left unmatched. This CDR3 spans 18 amino acids. Germline CDR1 KGHSH, CDR2 LQKENI. The CDR3 bases are TGTGCCAGCTCACCATACCGGGACAGGACATCGCAGAACACTGAAGCTTTCTTT. Its protein is CASSPYRDRTSQNTEAFF. The full variable domain, with the rest looked up from reference TRBV18 and TRBJ1-1, is NAGVMQNPRHLVRRRGQEARLRCSPMKGHSHVYWYRQLPEEGLKFMVYLQKENIIDESGMPKERFSAEFPKEGPSILRIQQVVRGDSAAYFCASSPYRDRTSQNTEAFFGQGTRLTVV.

The sample holds one count of this clone. The chain joins TRBV29-1 to TRBJ2-7; weak D call: TRBD1 (5 bases). This CDR3 has 13 residues. CDR1 SQVTM and CDR2 ANQGSEA come from the germline V gene. Trimming took off 6 bases at V and 0 bases at J, with 12 bases between the two ends. The CDR3 DNA reads as TGCAGCGTGCGAAGGGGTAGCTCCTACGAGCAGTACTTC. Encoded protein: CSVRRGSSYEQYF.

The chain is built from TRBV6-6 and TRBJ1-4; D perhaps matches TRBD1 (6 bases). From germline, CDR1 is MNHNY and CDR2 SVGAGI (reference sequence). The CDR3 runs 16 residues. V was trimmed by 0 bases and J by 7 bases, leaving 15 bases between them. The CDR3 bases are TGTGCCAGCAGTTACTCGTCCACCGGGGGGCGTGAAAAACTGTTTTTT. It translates to CASSYSSTGGREKLFF.

The chain combines TRBV11-3 with TRBJ2-5, with D unclear. Per the germline V gene, CDR1 is SGHNT and CDR2 is YENEEA. This CDR3 region has 12 residues. The V gene lost 2 bases and the J gene lost 5 bases, with 6 bases spanning the gap. The CDR3 is CASSLSRETQYF. CDR3 nucleotide sequence: TGTGCCAGCAGCTTATCGCGGGAGACCCAGTACTTC.

In this sample, this clone turned up once. CDR3 protein: CASSRSGANVLTF. The CDR3 nucleotides are TGTGCCAGCAGTCGTTCTGGGGCCAACGTCCTGACTTTC. This chain connects TRBV2 to TRBJ2-6; no definite D call. V lost 5 bases and J lost 1, with 3 bases in between. Germline V gene sequence: CDR1 SNHLY, CDR2 FYNNEI. There are 13 residues in the CDR3.

CDR3 loop: CASSPDPGTAPYEQYF. The CDR3, as DNA: TGCGCCAGCAGCCCGGATCCCGGGACAGCCCCCTACGAGCAGTACTTC. The rearrangement uses TRBV5-1 and TRBJ2-7; 7 bases match TRBD1. The V and J ends lost 4 bases and 2 bases, in that order; junction bases with no gene match: 12. Germline V CDR1 and CDR2: SGHRS, YFSETQ. The CDR3 extends over 16 amino acids.

This sequence joins TRBV5-1 and TRBJ2-3; D is undetermined. Trimming removed 4 bases at V and 7 bases at J, with 13 bases between. Germline V gene sequence: CDR1 SGHRS, CDR2 YFSETQ. This CDR3 comprises 13 residues. The CDR3 bases are TGCGCCAGCAGCCAACTAAGCCAGAATACGCAGTATTTT. Protein sequence: CASSQLSQNTQYF.

The rearrangement joins TRBV7-3 to TRBJ2-1; D gene ambiguous. The CDR3 sequence is 13 residues long. V shed 4 bases and J shed 4 bases, with 8 bases lying between them. Per the germline V gene, CDR1 is SGHTA and CDR2 is FQGTGA. CDR3 DNA sequence: TGTGCCAGCAGCTACCAGCTGTACAATGAGCAGTTCTTC. It codes for CASSYQLYNEQFF.

The chain joins TRBV2 to TRBJ2-6; D is undetermined. This CDR3 comprises 14 residues. In germline, CDR1 is SNHLY, CDR2 FYNNEI. V lost 8 bases and J 4 bases, leaving 12 bases between the germline ends. The CDR3 sequence is CASSLPGGANVLTF. In nucleotides, the CDR3 is TGTGCCAGCTCGCTGCCCGGCGGGGCCAACGTCCTGACTTTC.

This chain uses TRBV7-9 with TRBJ2-2; D possibly matches TRBD1 or TRBD2 (5 bases each). The ends were cut back, 5 bases at V and 1 base at J, with 17 bases in the middle. Per the germline V gene, CDR1 is SEHNR and CDR2 is FQNEAQ (reference sequence). The CDR3 has 17 amino acids. DNA of the CDR3: TGTGCCAGCAGCCCCCCTTGGGACCGAAAGAACACCGGGGAGCTGTTTTTT. Translation: CASSPPWDRKNTGELFF.

As for this clone: The junction departs from the called germline gene at one end, perhaps through a read error. The chain links TRBV5-1 to TRBJ2-5; possible D gene TRBD2, 5 bases. The CDR3 runs 10 residues. Germline CDR1 and CDR2: SGHRS and YFSETQ. The CDR3 coding sequence is TGCGCCAGCAGCTACCCGGGGTGTCACTTC. Translation: CASSYPGCHF.

The chain is built from TRBV28 and TRBJ2-2; D remains unclear. Germline CDR1 is MDHEN and CDR2 is SYDVKM. The CDR3 is made up of 14 amino acids. V lost 6 bases to trimming and J lost 6 bases, with 14 bases between them. For the CDR3, the DNA is TGTGCCAGCAGGAACCAGGCGGTAGCCGGGGAGCTGTTTTTT. It specifies CASRNQAVAGELFF.

The chain joins TRBV7-8 to TRBJ1-5; a weak D match, TRBD1 (5 bases). Germline assignment: CDR1 SGHVS and CDR2 FQNEAQ. The CDR3 consists of 16 residues. The V end lost 1 base, the J end lost 7 bases, and 17 bases lay between the germline ends. The CDR3 DNA reads TGTGCCAGCAGCTTAGGATGGCAGGGATTCAGCCAGCCCCAGCATTTT. Its protein product is CASSLGWQGFSQPQHF.

As concerns this clone: The sample contains more than one DNA sequence encoding this CDR3. The chain recombines TRBV9 with TRBJ2-5; D possibly corresponds to TRBD2 (5 bases). Between the trimmed V and J ends, which lost 2 bases and 2 bases, there was a span of 10 bases. Germline CDR1 SGDLS, CDR2 YYNGEE. The CDR3 is 14 amino acids. The CDR3 sequence: CASSVGRRQETQYF. The DNA of the CDR3 is TGTGCCAGCAGCGTTGGGCGGAGGCAAGAGACCCAGTACTTC.

The J gene is TRBJ2-1, the V gene TRBV10-3; 11 nucleotides agree with TRBD2. Germline V gene lookup returns CDR1 ENHRY and CDR2 SYGVKD. V lost 2 bases, J lost 1 base, and 4 bases stayed unmatched. This CDR3 has 17 residues. Here the CDR3 DNA reads TGTGCCATCAGTGAGACTAGCGGGAGCCTTTCCTACAATGAGCAGTTCTTC. It is translated as CAISETSGSLSYNEQFF.

The rearrangement uses TRBV6-1 and TRBJ2-7; D not resolved. V gave up 1 base and J gave up 0 bases, with 16 bases separating them. This CDR3 contains 17 residues. Germline CDR1 is MNHNS and CDR2 is SASEGT. Here the CDR3 reads CASSEVLWQTSSYEQYF. The DNA of the CDR3 is TGTGCCAGCAGTGAAGTCTTATGGCAGACGAGCTCCTACGAGCAGTACTTC.

The chain has TRBV19 and TRBJ1-5; no firm D call. V shed 10 bases and J shed 5 bases, with 18 bases lying between them. Germline values: CDR1 LNHDA, CDR2 SQIVND (reference sequence). This CDR3 has 14 amino acids. The CDR3 sequence is CATENPGQYQPQHF. The CDR3 DNA sequence: TGTGCCACCGAAAACCCGGGCCAATATCAGCCCCAGCATTTT.

The rearrangement links TRBV19 to TRBJ1-1, with 7 bases that match TRBD1. J lost 6 bases, V lost 1 base, and 11 bases had no gene match. There are 16 residues in the CDR3. In germline, CDR1 is LNHDA, CDR2 SQIVND (reference sequence). The CDR3 region is CASSIVGGTPTSEAFF. The CDR3, as DNA: TGTGCCAGTAGTATAGTAGGGGGCACCCCTACCTCTGAAGCTTTCTTT.

The chain joins TRBV2 to TRBJ2-7; tentatively, D is TRBD2 (6 bases). Between the trimmed V and J ends, which lost 2 bases and 5 bases, there was a span of 19 bases. CDR3 length equals 16 residues. Germline assignment: CDR1 SNHLY and CDR2 FYNNEI. The CDR3 loop reads CASSESERARRDEQYF. The CDR3 nucleotides read TGTGCCAGCAGTGAATCTGAGCGGGCCCGAAGGGACGAGCAGTACTTC.

This chain uses TRBV6-6 with TRBJ2-3; D might be TRBD1 (6 bases). CDR1 and CDR2 (germline): MNHNY, SVGAGI (reference sequence). The germline V and J ends were trimmed by 8 bases and 6 bases, with 21 bases remaining between them. The CDR3 extends over 15 amino acids. CDR3 in DNA: TGTGCCAGCGACCTGGACAGCCCTTCGGTTGATACGCAGTATTTT. This codes for CASDLDSPSVDTQYF.

V and J are TRBV7-9 and TRBJ2-2; D is possibly TRBD2 (6 bases). V was shortened by 1 base and J by 1 base, with 10 bases between the two germline ends. The CDR3 length is 16 residues. Germline assignment: CDR1 SEHNR and CDR2 FQNEAQ (reference sequence). Here the CDR3 DNA reads TGTGCCAGCAGCTTAGAATACGGGGGGAACACCGGGGAGCTGTTTTTT. Translated: CASSLEYGGNTGELFF.

The chain uses TRBV27 and TRBJ2-4; D remains ambiguous. V lost 2 bases to trimming and J lost 0 bases, with 5 bases between them. Per the germline V gene, CDR1 is MNHEY and CDR2 is SMNVEV (reference sequence). The CDR3 consists of 14 residues. The CDR3 sequence is CASSLGLAKNIQYF. As DNA, the CDR3 is TGTGCCAGCAGTTTAGGGTTAGCCAAAAACATTCAGTACTTC.

This chain uses TRBV18 with TRBJ1-2, with D possibly TRBD1 on 6 matching bases. The CDR3 runs to 13 residues. The germline V gene has CDR1 KGHSH and CDR2 LQKENI. The V end was cut by 6 bases, the J end by 11 bases, with 19 bases between. CDR3: CASSWDKQGWYTF. The CDR3 region has the DNA TGTGCCAGCTCCTGGGACAAACAAGGATGGTACACCTTC. The full variable domain, completed using reference TRBV18 and TRBJ1-2, is NAGVMQNPRHLVRRRGQEARLRCSPMKGHSHVYWYRQLPEEGLKFMVYLQKENIIDESGMPKERFSAEFPKEGPSILRIQQVVRGDSAAYFCASSWDKQGWYTFGSGTRLTVV.

The CDR3 DNA is TGTGCCAGCTCACCCCAAGACAGGGGAGTTGGCACTGAAGCTTTCTTT. Amino acid sequence: CASSPQDRGVGTEAFF. V usage is TRBV18 and J usage is TRBJ1-1; TRBD1 aligns across 8 bases. The CDR3 is 16 amino acids. CDR1 and CDR2 from the germline V gene are KGHSH and LQKENI. V shed 3 bases and J 4 bases; nucleotides not matched to a gene: 10.

As to this clone: The same CDR3 also results from other DNA sequences found in this sample. The chain is built from TRBV5-4 and TRBJ2-7; 9 nucleotides align to TRBD1. CDR1 is SGHNT, CDR2 YYREEE, per germline (reference sequence). V lost 2 bases, J lost 2 bases, and 2 bases stayed unmatched. The CDR3 is 14 amino acids. The CDR3 protein is CASSLGDRAYEQYF. The CDR3 DNA is TGTGCCAGCAGCTTAGGGGACAGGGCCTACGAGCAGTACTTC.

This clone was recorded once. J is TRBJ2-1 and V is TRBV28; TRBD2 agrees at 10 bases. V was pared by 6 bases and J by 0 bases, with 5 bases of the junction left unmatched. Germline loops: CDR1 MDHEN, CDR2 SYDVKM. CDR3 size: 16 residues. CDR3 nucleotide sequence: TGTGCCAGCAGGCTAGCGGGAGCGAGCTCCTACAATGAGCAGTTCTTC. Encoded protein: CASRLAGASSYNEQFF. Using reference TRBV28 and TRBJ2-1 for the parts outside the CDR3, the full variable domain is DVKVTQSSRYLVKRTGEKVFLECVQDMDHENMFWYRQDPGLGLRLIYFSYDVKMKEKGDIPEGYSVSREKKERFSLILESASTNQTSMYLCASRLAGASSYNEQFFGPGTRLTVL.

This sequence joins TRBV20-1 and TRBJ2-7; D gene uncertain. V was clipped by 5 bases and J by 2 bases, with 4 bases between them. CDR3 size: 10 residues. CDR1 is DFQATT and CDR2 is SNEGSKA in the germline V gene (reference sequence). The CDR3 region is CSASAYEQYF. The CDR3 DNA reads as TGCAGTGCTTCCGCCTACGAGCAGTACTTC.

The chain links TRBV11-3 to TRBJ2-7; possibly TRBD1 or TRBD2 for D (6 bases each). Germline CDR1 is SGHNT and CDR2 is YENEEA. CDR3 length: 14 residues. The V gene lost 4 bases and the J gene lost 3 bases, with 13 bases spanning the gap. The CDR3: CASSSQGGLYEQYF. The CDR3 nucleotides read TGTGCCAGCAGCTCACAGGGAGGTCTCTACGAGCAGTACTTC.

About this clone: This same CDR3 is encoded by further DNA sequences in the sample. The chain's CDR3 is CASSPAGTEAFF. The CDR3 DNA is TGTGCCAGCAGCCCTGCGGGGACTGAAGCTTTCTTT. J is TRBJ1-1 and V is TRBV7-9; D ambiguous. Germline V gene data show CDR1 as SEHNR and CDR2 as FQNEAQ (reference sequence). This CDR3 region has 12 residues. V lost 5 bases to trimming and J lost 5 bases, with 9 bases between them. The full variable domain, its missing parts supplied by reference TRBV7-9 and TRBJ1-1, is DTGVSQNPRHKITKRGQNVTFRCDPISEHNRLYWYRQTLGQGPEFLTYFQNEAQLEKSRLLSDRFSAERPKGSFSTLEIQRTEQGDSAMYLCASSPAGTEAFFGQGTRLTVV.

The chain has TRBV18 and TRBJ1-1; unclear D gene. This CDR3 contains 18 residues. The V end lost 3 bases, the J end lost 1 base, and 21 bases lay between the germline ends. In germline, CDR1 is KGHSH, CDR2 LQKENI. CDR3 nucleotides: TGTGCCAGCTCACCCAAACTTCGGTCTACAGAAACGAACACTGAAGCTTTCTTT. Translating it yields CASSPKLRSTETNTEAFF.